This TCR beta chain was sequenced during a study of beta chain features in type 1 diabetes. The table lists this clone with a few counts. Its antigen is undetermined. Study conclusions and caveats: For Type 1 diabetes patients, all four CD4+ subsets carried TCRB CDR3s that were moderately but significantly shorter. It was not settled here whether HLA type affects TCRB rearrangement.

Per donor, one heparinised blood draw averaged approximately 120 mL. Central memory, naive, regulatory and stem cell-like memory CD4+ cells were sorted by CD45RO/CCR7/CD25/CD127/CD95/CD27. Every bit of the isolated RNA underwent reverse transcription, so sequencing read expressed TCRB transcripts. Libraries were prepared by immunoSEQ multiplex PCR; TCRdb keeps only in-frame clonotypes and omits some of them. The table has some 270,000 clones, 9.5% to 13% seen once. Trimming shortened V by 2 bases and J by 7 bases, and 9 bases separated the two germline ends. The CDR3 extends over 13 amino acids. The V gene's germline CDR1 is SEHNR and CDR2 FQNEAQ (reference sequence).

The TCR sequence derives from a man aged 25 to 45 with type 1 diabetes. The sample consisted of naive CD4+ T cells from blood. The genes are TRBV7-9 and TRBJ2-1, with a possible D match to TRBD1 (5 bases). The CDR3 spells CASSLSRANEQFF. The CDR3 nucleotides read TGTGCCAGCAGCTTAAGCAGGGCTAATGAGCAGTTCTTC.